This TCR beta chain was profiled in a study of cytotoxic CD8 clonotypes in ibrutinib-treated CLL. Findings and caveats of the study: Rare overall, public clonotypes shrank or held steady under therapy.

The CDR3 runs 15 residues. V lost 2 bases, J lost 1 base, and 5 bases stayed unmatched. Germline V lookup: CDR1 SGHDT, CDR2 YYEEEE. Turning to this clone: What it binds is unknown.

Sequenced by immunoSEQ multiplex PCR; TCRdb stores in-frame clones only, minus some. The sample shows roughly 170,000 clones, roughly 80% of them seen only once. Material: PBMCs, obtained after 24 months of ibrutinib treatment. The clonotype was recovered from a human donor with chronic lymphocytic leukemia. J is TRBJ1-1 and V is TRBV5-6, with TRBD1 matching 7 bases. CDR3 DNA: TGTGCCAGCAGCTTCCTGGACAGGCCGAACACTGAAGCTTTCTTT. Translating gives CASSFLDRPNTEAFF.